A selection of T cell receptor beta chains follows, all from one sample in a study of PD-1 blockade in classical Hodgkin lymphoma. The repertoire was sequenced with immunoSEQ multiplex PCR; TCRdb's copy has only in-frame clones and lacks some. The data hold 15,000 to 19,000 clones, with 85% to 90% observed a single time. The sequenced sample consisted of CD4+ T cells from blood. These TCRs come from a human donor with classical Hodgkin lymphoma. Each CDR3 is given with its conserved first and last residue. Each record gives: D gene, V gene, clone size, J gene, CDR3 protein, CDR3 DNA. The D gene is left open where the match is weak. Clone size, where shown, is once, few, many, or a class for clones that have expanded.

TRBD1	TRBV7-7	-	TRBJ2-5	CASSSTRGGQGRPGAQTQYF	TGTGCCAGCAGCTCGACAAGAGGGGGACAGGGGCGACCTGGTGCTCAGACCCAGTACTTC
-	TRBV19	-	TRBJ1-1	CASSISSRKAFF	TGTGCCAGTAGTATTTCGTCTCGCAAAGCTTTCTTT
-	TRBV19	-	TRBJ1-5	CATRFGEGNSNQPQHF	TGTGCCACGCGCTTTGGGGAAGGGAATAGCAATCAGCCCCAGCATTTT
-	TRBV5-1	-	TRBJ1-1	CASSRGGANTEAFF	TGCGCCAGCAGCCGGGGTGGGGCGAACACTGAAGCTTTCTTT
TRBD1	TRBV7-2	-	TRBJ1-2	CASSPAGQGMYGYTF	TGTGCCAGCAGCCCGGCGGGACAGGGGATGTATGGCTACACCTTC
TRBD1	TRBV5-4	-	TRBJ1-4	CASSSDRGYEKLFF	TGTGCCAGCAGCAGTGACAGGGGCTACGAAAAACTGTTTTTT
-	TRBV11-2	-	TRBJ2-3	CASSLGSAGPDTQYF	TGTGCCAGCAGCTTAGGCTCGGCAGGACCAGATACGCAGTATTTT
-	TRBV19	-	TRBJ2-1	CASSTGTRTYNEQFF	TGTGCCAGTAGTACCGGGACACGAACCTACAATGAGCAGTTCTTC
-	TRBV7-9	-	TRBJ1-1	CASSLWGGRPNEAFF	TGTGCCAGCAGCTTATGGGGGGGACGGCCCAATGAAGCTTTCTTT
TRBD1	TRBV11-2	-	TRBJ2-7	CASRQGKAGRGYEQYF	TGTGCCAGCAGGCAGGGCAAGGCGGGCAGGGGGTACGAGCAGTACTTC
-	TRBV19	-	TRBJ2-3	CASSPQVLGTDTQYF	TGTGCCAGTAGTCCACAGGTCTTGGGCACAGATACGCAGTATTTT
TRBD1	TRBV6-1	-	TRBJ2-5	CASSTDRREPQYF	TGTGCCAGCAGTACGGACAGGCGAGAACCCCAGTACTTC
-	TRBV2	once	TRBJ1-2	CASSVKVGALYGYTF	TGTGCCAGCAGTGTAAAAGTCGGGGCCTTATATGGCTACACCTTC
-	TRBV30	-	TRBJ1-3	CAWQGFMGGSGNTIYF	TGTGCCTGGCAAGGATTCATGGGGGGCTCTGGAAACACCATATATTTT
TRBD2	TRBV28	once	TRBJ2-3	CASSSGLAGFTDTQYF	TGTGCCAGCAGTTCCGGACTAGCGGGGTTCACAGATACGCAGTATTTT
-	TRBV4-3	-	TRBJ1-3	CASSQDGGNSGNTIYF	TGCGCCAGCAGCCAAGATGGGGGTAACTCTGGAAACACCATATATTTT